This entry describes one T cell receptor (beta chain). The antigen is not known. The CDR3 runs 13 residues. Germline V gene data show CDR1 as WNHNN and CDR2 as SYGVQD (reference sequence). Trimming took 2 bases from V and 7 from J, leaving 9 bases between them. Assay: immunoSEQ multiplex PCR; the TCRdb copy retains only in-frame clones and omits some. The table shows about 110,000 clones, with about 90% occurring only once. This sample was taken from a study of siplizumab effects on memory and regulatory T cells. Study-level results: A significant reduction in alloreactive sequences traceable to unstimulated CD4+ memory cells was produced by siplizumab. Proliferating CD4+ or CD8+ clones, roughly 75-97% of them, lacked an assignable naive or memory phenotype.

Sequenced sample: Tregs sorted from blood. The chain is built from TRBV10-1 and TRBJ2-1; D may be TRBD1 (6 bases). The receptor comes from a human donor in good health. CDR3 sequence: CASSEQTGNEQFF. In nucleotides, the CDR3 is TGCGCCAGCAGTGAGCAAACAGGGAATGAGCAGTTCTTC.